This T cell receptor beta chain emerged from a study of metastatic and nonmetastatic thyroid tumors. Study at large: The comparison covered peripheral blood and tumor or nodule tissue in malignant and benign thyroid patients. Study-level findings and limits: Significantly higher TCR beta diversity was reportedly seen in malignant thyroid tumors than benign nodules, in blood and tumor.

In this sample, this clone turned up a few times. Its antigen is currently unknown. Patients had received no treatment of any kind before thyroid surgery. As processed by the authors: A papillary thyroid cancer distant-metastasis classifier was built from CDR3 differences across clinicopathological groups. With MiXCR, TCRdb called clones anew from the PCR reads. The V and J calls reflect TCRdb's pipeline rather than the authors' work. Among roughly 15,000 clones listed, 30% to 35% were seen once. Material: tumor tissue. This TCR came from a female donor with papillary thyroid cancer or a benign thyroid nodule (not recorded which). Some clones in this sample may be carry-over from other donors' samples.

The CDR3 spells CASSTRRGDEQYF. CDR3 nucleotides: TGTGCCAGCAGTACTCGTAGGGGGGACGAGCAGTACTTC. The chain combines TRBV12-3 or TRBV12-4 with TRBJ2-7; either TRBD1 or TRBD2 may supply D (6 bases each). The V end was cut by 5 bases, the J end by 5 bases, with 13 bases between. This CDR3 is built from 13 residues.